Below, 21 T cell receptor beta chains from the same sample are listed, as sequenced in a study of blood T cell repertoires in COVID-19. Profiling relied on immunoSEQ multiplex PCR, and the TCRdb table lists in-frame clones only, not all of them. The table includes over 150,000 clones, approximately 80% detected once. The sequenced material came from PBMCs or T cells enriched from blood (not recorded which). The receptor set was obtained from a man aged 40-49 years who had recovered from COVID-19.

The CDR3 loop is CASSLGIIRESPLHF. CDR3 DNA sequence: TGTGCCAGCAGCTTAGGGATTATCAGGGAATCACCCCTCCACTTT. The V call is TRBV7-2, the J call TRBJ1-6, with a possible D match to TRBD1 (5 bases). The V gene lost 1 base and the J gene lost 10 bases, with 14 bases spanning the gap. This CDR3 region has 15 residues. Germline values: CDR1 SGHTA, CDR2 FQGNSA.

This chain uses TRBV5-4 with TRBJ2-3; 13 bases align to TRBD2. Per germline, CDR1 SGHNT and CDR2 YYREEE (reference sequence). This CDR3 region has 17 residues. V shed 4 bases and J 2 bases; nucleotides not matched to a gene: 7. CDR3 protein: CASSPRTSGGDTDTQYF. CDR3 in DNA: TGTGCCAGCAGCCCTAGGACTAGCGGGGGAGACACAGATACGCAGTATTTT.

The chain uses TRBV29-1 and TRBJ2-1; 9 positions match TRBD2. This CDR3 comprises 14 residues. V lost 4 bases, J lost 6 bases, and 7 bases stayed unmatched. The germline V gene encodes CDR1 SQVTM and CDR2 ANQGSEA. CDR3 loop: CSVVGAGGGNEQFF. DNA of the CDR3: TGCAGCGTTGTGGGGGCGGGAGGGGGCAATGAGCAGTTCTTC.

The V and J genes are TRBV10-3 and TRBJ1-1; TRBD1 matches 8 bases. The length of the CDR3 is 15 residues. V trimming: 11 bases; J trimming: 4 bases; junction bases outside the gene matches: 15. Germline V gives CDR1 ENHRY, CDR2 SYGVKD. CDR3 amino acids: CASWAPSQGATEAFF. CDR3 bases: TGTGCCTCCTGGGCGCCTAGCCAGGGGGCCACTGAAGCTTTCTTT.

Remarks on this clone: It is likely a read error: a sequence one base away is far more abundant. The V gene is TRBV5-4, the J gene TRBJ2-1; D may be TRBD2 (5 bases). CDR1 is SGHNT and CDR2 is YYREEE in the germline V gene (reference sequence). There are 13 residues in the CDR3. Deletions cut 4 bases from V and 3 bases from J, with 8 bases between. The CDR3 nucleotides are TGTGCCAGCAGCCCCCGGGACTACAATGAGCAGTTCTTC. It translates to CASSPRDYNEQFF. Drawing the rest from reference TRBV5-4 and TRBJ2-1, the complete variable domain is ETGVTQSPTHLIKTRGQQVTLRCSSQSGHNTVSWYQQALGQGPQFIFQYYREEENGRGNFPPRFSGLQFPNYSSELNVNALELDDSALYLCASSPRDYNEQFFGPGTRLTVL.

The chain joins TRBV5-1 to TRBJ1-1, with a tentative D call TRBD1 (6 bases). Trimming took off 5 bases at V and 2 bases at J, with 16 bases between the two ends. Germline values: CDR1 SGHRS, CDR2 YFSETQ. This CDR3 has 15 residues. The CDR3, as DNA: TGCGCCAGCAGTATCCCACAGGGAATTAACACTGAAGCTTTCTTT. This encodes CASSIPQGINTEAFF.

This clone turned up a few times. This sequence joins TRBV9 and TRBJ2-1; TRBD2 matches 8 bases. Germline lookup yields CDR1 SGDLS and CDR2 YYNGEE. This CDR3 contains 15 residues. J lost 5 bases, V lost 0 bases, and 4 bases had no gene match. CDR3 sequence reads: CASSVDPAGDNEQFF. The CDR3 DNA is TGTGCCAGCAGCGTAGATCCAGCGGGGGACAATGAGCAGTTCTTC.

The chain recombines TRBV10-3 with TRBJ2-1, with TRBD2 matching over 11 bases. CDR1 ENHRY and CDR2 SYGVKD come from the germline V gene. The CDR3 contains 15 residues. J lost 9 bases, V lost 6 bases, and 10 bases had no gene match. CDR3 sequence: CAIRALAGGAPEQFF. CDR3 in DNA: TGTGCCATCAGGGCGCTAGCGGGGGGAGCCCCTGAGCAGTTCTTC.

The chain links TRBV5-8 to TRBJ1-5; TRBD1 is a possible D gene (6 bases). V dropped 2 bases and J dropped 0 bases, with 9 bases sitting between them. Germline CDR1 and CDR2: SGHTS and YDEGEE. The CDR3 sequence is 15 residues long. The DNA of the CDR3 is TGTGCCAGCAGCTTCGCAGGGGTTAGCAATCAGCCCCAGCATTTT. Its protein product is CASSFAGVSNQPQHF.

The CDR3 sequence: CASSYSRAGGTLNEQFF. The CDR3 region has the DNA TGTGCCAGCAGTTACTCGAGGGCGGGAGGAACGCTTAATGAGCAGTTCTTC. The gene calls are TRBV6-2 or TRBV6-3 and TRBJ2-1, with TRBD2 matching over 8 bases. Germline-derived CDR1 and CDR2 are MNHEY and SVGEGT. CDR3 length equals 17 residues. J was trimmed by 7 bases and V by 0 bases; bases with no gene match: 11.

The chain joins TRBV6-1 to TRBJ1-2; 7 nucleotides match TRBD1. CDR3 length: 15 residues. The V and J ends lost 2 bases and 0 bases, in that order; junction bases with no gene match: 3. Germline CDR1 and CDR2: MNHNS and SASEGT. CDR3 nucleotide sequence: TGTGCCAGCAGTGAACTAGGGGGCCCTAACTATGGCTACACCTTC. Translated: CASSELGGPNYGYTF.

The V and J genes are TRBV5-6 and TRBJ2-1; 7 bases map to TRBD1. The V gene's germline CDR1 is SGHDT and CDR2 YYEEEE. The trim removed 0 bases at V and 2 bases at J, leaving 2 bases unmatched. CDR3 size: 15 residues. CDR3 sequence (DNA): TGTGCCAGCAGCTTGGTTCAGGGGGCCTACAATGAGCAGTTCTTC. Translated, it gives CASSLVQGAYNEQFF. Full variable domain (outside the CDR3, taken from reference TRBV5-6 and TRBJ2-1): DAGVTQSPTHLIKTRGQQVTLRCSPKSGHDTVSWYQQALGQGPQFIFQYYEEEERQRGNFPDRFSGHQFPNYSSELNVNALLLGDSALYLCASSLVQGAYNEQFFGPGTRLTVL.

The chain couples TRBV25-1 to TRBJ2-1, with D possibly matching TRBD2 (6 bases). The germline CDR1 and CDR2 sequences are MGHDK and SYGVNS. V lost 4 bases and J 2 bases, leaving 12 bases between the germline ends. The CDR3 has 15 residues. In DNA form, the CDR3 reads TGTGCCAGCAGTGTACTGTCGGGGGCCTACAATGAGCAGTTCTTC. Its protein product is CASSVLSGAYNEQFF.

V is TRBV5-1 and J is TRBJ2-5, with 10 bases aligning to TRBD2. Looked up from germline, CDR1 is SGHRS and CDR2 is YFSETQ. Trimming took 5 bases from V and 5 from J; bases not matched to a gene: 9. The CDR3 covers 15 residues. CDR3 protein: CASRRLAGATETQYF. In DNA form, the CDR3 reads TGCGCCAGCAGACGGCTAGCGGGAGCGACTGAGACCCAGTACTTC.

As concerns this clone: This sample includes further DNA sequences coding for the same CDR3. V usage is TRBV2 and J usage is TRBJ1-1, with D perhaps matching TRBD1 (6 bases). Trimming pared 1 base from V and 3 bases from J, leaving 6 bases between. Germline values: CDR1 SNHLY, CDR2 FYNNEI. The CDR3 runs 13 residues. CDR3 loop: CASSEGGHTEAFF. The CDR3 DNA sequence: TGTGCCAGCAGTGAAGGGGGGCACACTGAAGCTTTCTTT.

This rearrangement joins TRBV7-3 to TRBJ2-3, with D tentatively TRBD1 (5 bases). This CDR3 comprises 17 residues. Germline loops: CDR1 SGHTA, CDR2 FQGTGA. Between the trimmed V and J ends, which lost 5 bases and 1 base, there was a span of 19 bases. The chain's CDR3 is CASSQPLQGRGTDTQYF. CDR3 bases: TGTGCCAGCAGCCAACCCCTGCAGGGCCGAGGCACAGATACGCAGTATTTT.

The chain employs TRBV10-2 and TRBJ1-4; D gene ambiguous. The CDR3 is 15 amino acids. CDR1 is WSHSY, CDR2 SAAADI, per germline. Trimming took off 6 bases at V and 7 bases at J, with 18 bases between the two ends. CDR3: CASRHPSGKGEKLFF. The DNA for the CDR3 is TGCGCCAGCAGACACCCTAGCGGGAAGGGTGAAAAACTGTTTTTT.

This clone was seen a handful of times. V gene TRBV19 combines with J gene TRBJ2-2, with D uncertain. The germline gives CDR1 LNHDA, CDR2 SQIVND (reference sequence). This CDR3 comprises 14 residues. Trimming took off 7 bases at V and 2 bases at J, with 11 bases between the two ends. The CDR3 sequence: CASIRDTNTGELFF. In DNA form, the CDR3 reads TGTGCCAGTATCCGCGACACTAACACCGGGGAGCTGTTTTTT.

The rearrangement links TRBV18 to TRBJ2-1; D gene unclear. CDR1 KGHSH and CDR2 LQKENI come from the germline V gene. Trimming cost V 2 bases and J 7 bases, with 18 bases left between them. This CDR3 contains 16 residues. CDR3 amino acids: CASSPSHYSTWNEQFF. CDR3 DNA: TGTGCCAGCTCACCATCCCACTATTCAACTTGGAATGAGCAGTTCTTC.

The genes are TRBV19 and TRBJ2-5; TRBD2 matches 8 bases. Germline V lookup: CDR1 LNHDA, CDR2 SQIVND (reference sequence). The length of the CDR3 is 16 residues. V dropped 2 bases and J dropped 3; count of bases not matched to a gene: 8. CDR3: CASSIRTGGGEETQYF. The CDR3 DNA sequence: TGTGCCAGTAGTATACGGACGGGAGGGGGAGAAGAGACCCAGTACTTC.

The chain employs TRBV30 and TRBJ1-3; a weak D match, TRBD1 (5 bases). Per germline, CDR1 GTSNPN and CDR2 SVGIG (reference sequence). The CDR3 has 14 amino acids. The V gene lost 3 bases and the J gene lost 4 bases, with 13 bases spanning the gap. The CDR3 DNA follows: TGTGCCTGGAGAGGGGCAGCAGGCGGAAACACCATATATTTT. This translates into CAWRGAAGGNTIYF.